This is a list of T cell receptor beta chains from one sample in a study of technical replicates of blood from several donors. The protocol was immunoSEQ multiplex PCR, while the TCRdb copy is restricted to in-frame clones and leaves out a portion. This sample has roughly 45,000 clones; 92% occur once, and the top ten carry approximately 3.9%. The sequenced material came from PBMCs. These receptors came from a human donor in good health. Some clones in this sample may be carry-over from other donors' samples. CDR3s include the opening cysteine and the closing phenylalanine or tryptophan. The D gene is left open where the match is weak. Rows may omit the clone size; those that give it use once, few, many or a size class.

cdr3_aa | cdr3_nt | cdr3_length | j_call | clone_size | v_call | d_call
CASSPRAGGGTTNEKLFF | TGTGCCAGCAGCCCCCGGGCAGGGGGCGGTACAACTAATGAAAAACTGTTTTTT | 18 | TRBJ1-4 | - | TRBV7-8 | TRBD1
CASSAPQGFPSNQPQHF | TGTGCCAGCAGTGCCCCACAGGGATTCCCTAGCAATCAGCCCCAGCATTTT | 17 | TRBJ1-5 | - | TRBV2 | -
CASSQTSGFYEQYF | TGTGCCAGCAGCCAGACTAGCGGCTTCTACGAGCAGTACTTC | 14 | TRBJ2-7 | once | TRBV7-9 | TRBD2
CASRDPKTGGGGTEAFF | TGCGCCAGCAGGGATCCGAAAACAGGGGGCGGTGGGACTGAAGCTTTCTTT | 17 | TRBJ1-1 | few | TRBV5-1 | TRBD1
CASSLARDRAYTDTQYF | TGTGCCAGCAGCTTAGCCCGCGACAGGGCTTATACAGATACGCAGTATTTT | 17 | TRBJ2-3 | - | TRBV7-8 | TRBD1
CASSSSGQGGETQYF | TGTGCCAGCAGCTCATCTGGACAGGGGGGAGAGACCCAGTACTTC | 15 | TRBJ2-5 | - | TRBV5-8 | TRBD1
CASSLAGTGNYGYTF | TGTGCCAGCAGCCTAGCCGGGACAGGGAACTATGGCTACACCTTC | 15 | TRBJ1-2 | - | TRBV7-2 | TRBD1
CASSQDVGTDYGYTF | TGTGCCAGCAGCCAAGACGTGGGGACAGACTATGGCTACACCTTC | 15 | TRBJ1-2 | - | TRBV14 | TRBD1
CASSLIQVSGNTIYF | TGTGCCAGCAGCTTAATACAAGTCTCTGGAAACACCATATATTTT | 15 | TRBJ1-3 | - | TRBV11-2 | -
CASSTVGRGTEQYF | TGTGCCAGCAGTACCGTTGGGAGGGGTACCGAGCAGTACTTC | 14 | TRBJ2-7 | - | TRBV6-1 | TRBD2
CASSYVPGLAGGDMGEQYF | TGTGCCAGCTCATACGTACCGGGACTAGCGGGGGGTGATATGGGCGAGCAGTACTTC | 19 | TRBJ2-7 | - | TRBV18 | TRBD2
CASSVDITYEQYF | TGTGCCAGCAGCGTGGACATCACCTACGAGCAGTACTTC | 13 | TRBJ2-7 | - | TRBV9 | -
CASTKQAEGYGYTF | TGTGCCAGCACTAAACAGGCCGAAGGCTATGGCTACACCTTC | 14 | TRBJ1-2 | - | TRBV2 | -
CASSTWDRGDYNEQFF | TGTGCCAGCAGTACTTGGGACAGGGGGGACTACAATGAGCAGTTCTTC | 16 | TRBJ2-1 | few | TRBV6-6 | TRBD1
CASTLEGRGGYTF | TGTGCCAGTACCTTAGAGGGTCGAGGTGGCTACACCTTC | 13 | TRBJ1-2 | - | TRBV19 | -
CASSIYRTHSNQPQHF | TGTGCCAGTAGTATATACAGAACACATAGCAATCAGCCCCAGCATTTT | 16 | TRBJ1-5 | - | TRBV19 | -
CASSLTRSRGMRAKNIQYF | TGTGCCAGCAGCCTCACCCGGTCCCGGGGGATGCGGGCCAAAAACATTCAGTACTTC | 19 | TRBJ2-4 | - | TRBV12-1 | -
CASSLLSNSPLHF | TGTGCCAGCAGCCTGTTATCGAATTCACCCCTCCACTTT | 13 | TRBJ1-6 | - | TRBV7-9 | -
CASSPLRRTNQETQYF | TGCGCCAGCAGCCCCCTCCGGCGGACTAACCAAGAGACCCAGTACTTC | 16 | TRBJ2-5 | - | TRBV4-1 | -
CASSLQGAGTGELFF | TGTGCCAGCAGCTTACAGGGGGCGGGCACCGGGGAGCTGTTTTTT | 15 | TRBJ2-2 | - | TRBV5-4 | TRBD1
CASSQPRAGRDEKLFF | TGCGCCAGCAGCCAACCTCGTGCAGGGAGGGATGAAAAACTGTTTTTT | 16 | TRBJ1-4 | once | TRBV4-1 | -
CASSMLGRKNTEAFF | TGTGCCAGTAGTATGTTGGGCAGGAAGAACACTGAAGCTTTCTTT | 15 | TRBJ1-1 | - | TRBV19 | -
CASSLRGQGGSPLHF | TGTGCCAGCAGCCTTCGAGGACAGGGAGGATCACCCCTCCACTTT | 15 | TRBJ1-6 | - | TRBV5-6 | TRBD1
CASSLAGQGQPQHF | TGTGCCAGCAGTTTGGCAGGGCAGGGGCAGCCCCAGCATTTT | 14 | TRBJ1-5 | - | TRBV6-5 | -
CASSFAGLAKETQYF | TGTGCCAGCAGCTTCGCCGGACTAGCTAAGGAGACCCAGTACTTC | 15 | TRBJ2-5 | few | TRBV7-3 | TRBD2
CASSQAGGYTEAFF | TGCGCCAGCAGCCAAGCGGGGGGATACACTGAAGCTTTCTTT | 14 | TRBJ1-1 | - | TRBV5-1 | -
CSVEGQGFPYEQYF | TGCAGCGTTGAAGGGCAGGGGTTCCCCTACGAGCAGTACTTC | 14 | TRBJ2-7 | few | TRBV29-1 | -
CAWSVHRRFKTKDTQYF | TGTGCCTGGAGTGTACATCGTCGTTTCAAAACAAAGGATACGCAGTATTTT | 17 | TRBJ2-3 | - | TRBV30 | -